This T cell receptor beta chain was observed in a study of shared T cell receptors in the human thymus. The method was immunoSEQ multiplex PCR; TCRdb's version includes in-frame clones alone and lacks a portion of them. The table lists about 660,000 clones, approximately 87% of them singletons, with 0.008% to 0.011% in the top ten. Germline-derived CDR1 and CDR2 are LGHNA and YSLEER. This CDR3 contains 18 residues. The V and J ends lost 4 bases and 2 bases, in that order; junction bases with no gene match: 13. Another study also made use of these data, one on human thymus T cells. That source adds: Blood and thymic repertoires both appeared biased in V and J gene usage. Unrelated people showed highly overlapping thymic repertoires, related research reported.

Sequencing was carried out using thymocytes. The chain joins TRBV4-3 to TRBJ2-1; 8 nucleotides line up with TRBD2. This TCR derives from a boy in the first two years of life with a congenital heart defect. CDR3 protein: CASSPQQSTSGTYNEQFF. The CDR3 region has the DNA TGCGCCAGCAGCCCCCAACAGTCCACTAGCGGAACCTACAATGAGCAGTTCTTC.